This TCR beta chain was identified during a study of T cell repertoires in cytomegalovirus infection. Looking at the study overall: Matching HLA type, along with CMV infection, was indicated by public TCR beta signatures.

A remark on this clonotype: Its antigen is not identified.

The germline gives CDR1 SGHVS, CDR2 FNYEAQ. V lost 5 bases, J lost 4 bases, and 14 bases lay in between. CDR3 size: 14 residues. Findings and limits, study-wide: CMV carriers with the relevant HLA were identified by cumulative public TCR beta family frequency.

TCRdb itself ran the reads through MiXCR, one entry per CDR3 protein. The sample lists roughly 800,000 distinct CDR3 sequences; 25% to 30% were seen once. The TCR comes from a human donor in good health (CMV status not recorded). Some clones in this sample may be carry-over from other donors' samples. The sample in question was cultured CD8+ T cells from PBMCs, obtained from culture after CMV antigen stimulation. The chain links TRBV7-6 to TRBJ1-2; D perhaps matches TRBD1 (5 bases). Written as DNA, the CDR3 is TGTGCCAGCAGCCCCTTTGGACAACTCTATGGCTACACCTTC. Translating it yields CASSPFGQLYGYTF.